Below, one T cell receptor (beta chain) is given with its context. Here immunoSEQ multiplex PCR was the method, and the copy in TCRdb shows in-frame clones only, minus some. The profile covers some 16,000 clones, with around 80% appearing a single time and 7.5% to 10% taken by the ten largest. The CDR3 has 12 residues. The germline gives CDR1 KGHSH, CDR2 LQKENI. V lost 1 base, J lost 6 bases, and 7 bases lay in between. Normal lung was taken at the farthest possible site, at least 3 cm from tumour. The sample originates from a study of immune cell composition in non-small cell lung cancer. Study details: Histologic subtype was mainly adenocarcinoma or squamous cell carcinoma.

The same sample was also used in a study of CD4 T cells in lung cancer. That report notes: CD4+ clones recognizing candidate mutation-encoded neoepitopes were isolated from blood. Possibly, some blood-derived responses are in vitro primed naive T cells.

The sample comprised non-adjacent lung tissue. The TCR was taken from a human donor with non-small cell lung cancer. The chain carries TRBV18 and TRBJ2-7, with D possibly TRBD1 on 6 matching bases. Written as DNA, the CDR3 is TGTGCCAGCTCACCACAAGGGGGCGAGCAGTACTTC. It is translated as CASSPQGGEQYF.